These 9 T cell receptor beta chains came from one sample sequenced in a study of blood T cell repertoires in COVID-19. Profiling relied on immunoSEQ multiplex PCR, and the TCRdb table lists in-frame clones only, not all of them. The sample yields some 430,000 clones, around 90% seen once. The sample taken for sequencing was PBMCs or T cells enriched from blood (not recorded which). Receptors originate from a man between 18 and 29 years old who had recovered from COVID-19.

V usage is TRBV19 and J usage is TRBJ2-1, with 10 nucleotides matching TRBD1. Germline CDR1 reads LNHDA; CDR2 reads SQIVND (reference sequence). The CDR3 covers 14 residues. Losses at the gene ends were 3 bases for V and 7 bases for J; bases not matched to a gene: 3. CDR3 amino acids: CASSIGTGVNEQFF. The CDR3 coding sequence is TGTGCCAGTAGTATCGGGACAGGGGTTAATGAGCAGTTCTTC. The full variable domain, its missing parts supplied by reference TRBV19 and TRBJ2-1, is DGGITQSPKYLFRKEGQNVTLSCEQNLNHDAMYWYRQDPGQGLRLIYYSQIVNDFQKGDIAEGYSVSREKKESFPLTVTSAQKNPTAFYLCASSIGTGVNEQFFGPGTRLTVL.

J is TRBJ2-2 and V is TRBV18, with D tentatively TRBD1 (5 bases). The CDR3 is 16 residues long. The ends were cut back, 2 bases at V and 4 bases at J, with 14 bases in the middle. Per germline, CDR1 KGHSH and CDR2 LQKENI. CDR3 region: CASSPFTPDSTGELFF. For the CDR3, the DNA is TGTGCCAGCTCACCATTTACTCCAGACAGCACCGGGGAGCTGTTTTTT.

V is TRBV5-1 and J is TRBJ2-5, with 11 bases fitting TRBD2. The CDR3 has 13 residues. The ends lost 4 bases at V and 7 bases at J; junction bases unmatched: 3. Germline V lookup: CDR1 SGHRS, CDR2 YFSETQ. As DNA, the CDR3 is TGCGCCAGCAGCCCCACTAGCGGGGGGACCCAGTACTTC. Amino acid sequence: CASSPTSGGTQYF. The full variable domain, its missing parts supplied by reference TRBV5-1 and TRBJ2-5, is KAGVTQTPRYLIKTRGQQVTLSCSPISGHRSVSWYQQTPGQGLQFLFEYFSETQRNKGNFPGRFSGRQFSNSRSEMNVSTLELGDSALYLCASSPTSGGTQYFGPGTRLLVL.

This clone was seen once. The sample holds other DNA sequences that translate to the same CDR3. The rearrangement joins TRBV12-3 or TRBV12-4 to TRBJ1-3; D gene uncertain. The CDR3 sequence is 12 residues long. V was clipped by 2 bases and J by 4 bases, with 3 bases between them. CDR3 region: CASSLSGNTIYF. In DNA, the CDR3 is TGTGCCAGCAGTTTATCAGGAAACACCATATATTTT.

This chain joins TRBV25-1 and TRBJ1-3; D is unclear. The CDR3 totals 13 residues. Germline V gives CDR1 MGHDK, CDR2 SYGVNS. V lost 1 base, J lost 2 bases, and 3 bases lay in between. This CDR3 is CASSEFAGNTIYF. The CDR3 DNA reads TGTGCCAGCAGTGAATTCGCTGGAAACACCATATATTTT.

J is TRBJ1-5 and V is TRBV10-1; tentative D call: TRBD1 (5 bases). Trimming took 7 bases from V and 3 from J, leaving 25 bases between them. Germline CDR1 reads WNHNN; CDR2 reads SYGVQD (reference sequence). This CDR3 spans 18 amino acids. The CDR3 region has the DNA TGCGCCAGCATAGTGCGTCAGGGCCCGCTCCGAATCAATCAGCCCCAGCATTTT. The encoded protein is CASIVRQGPLRINQPQHF.

This clone was observed once. The gene calls are TRBV27 and TRBJ1-1, with D possibly matching TRBD1 (6 bases). The length of the CDR3 is 15 residues. V shed 3 bases and J shed 0 bases, with 11 bases lying between them. Germline V gives CDR1 MNHEY, CDR2 SMNVEV (reference sequence). The CDR3 sequence is CASSFYRELNTEAFF. CDR3 in DNA: TGTGCCAGCAGTTTCTACAGGGAATTGAACACTGAAGCTTTCTTT.

The J gene is TRBJ1-5, the V gene TRBV12-5; 8 bases match TRBD1. V trimming: 0 bases; J trimming: 6 bases; junction bases outside the gene matches: 10. This CDR3 comprises 17 residues. Germline CDR1 and CDR2: LGHNT and FRNRAP. In DNA, the CDR3 is TGTGCTAGTGGTTTGGTACTCGGACAGGGCAGGAGTCAGCCCCAGCATTTT. Its protein product is CASGLVLGQGRSQPQHF.

This clone was seen only once. The chain couples TRBV7-9 to TRBJ1-2, with TRBD1 matching 7 bases. Germline CDR1 and CDR2: SEHNR and FQNEAQ (reference sequence). The CDR3 loop spans 15 amino acids. V shed 1 base, J shed 4 bases, and the junction held 6 bases outside the gene matches. CDR3 nucleotide sequence: TGTGCCAGCAGCTTAGGGGTCAACAGGGGCTATGGCTACACCTTC. Its translation: CASSLGVNRGYGYTF.